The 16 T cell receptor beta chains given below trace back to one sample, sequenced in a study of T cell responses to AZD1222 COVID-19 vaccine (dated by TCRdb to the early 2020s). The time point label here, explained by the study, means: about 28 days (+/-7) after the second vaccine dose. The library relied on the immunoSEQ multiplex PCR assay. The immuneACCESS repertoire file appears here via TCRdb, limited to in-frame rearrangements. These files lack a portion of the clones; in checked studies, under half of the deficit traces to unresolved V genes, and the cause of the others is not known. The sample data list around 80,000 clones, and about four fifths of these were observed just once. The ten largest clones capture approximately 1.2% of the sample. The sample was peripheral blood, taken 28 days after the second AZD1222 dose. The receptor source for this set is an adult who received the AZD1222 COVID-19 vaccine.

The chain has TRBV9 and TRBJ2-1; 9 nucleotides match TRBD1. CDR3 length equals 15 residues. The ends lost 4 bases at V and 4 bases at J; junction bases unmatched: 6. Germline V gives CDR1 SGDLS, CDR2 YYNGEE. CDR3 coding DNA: TGTGCCAGCAGCACCGGGACAGGGTCATACAATGAGCAGTTCTTC. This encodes CASSTGTGSYNEQFF.

In DNA form, the CDR3 reads TGTGCCAGCAGTCTTCTAACTTACTCTGGAAACACCATATATTTT. This translates into CASSLLTYSGNTIYF. This chain joins TRBV28 and TRBJ1-3; the D is unclear. Trimming pared 5 bases from V and 0 bases from J, leaving 11 bases between. The CDR3 spans 15 residues. Germline V gene data show CDR1 as MDHEN and CDR2 as SYDVKM.

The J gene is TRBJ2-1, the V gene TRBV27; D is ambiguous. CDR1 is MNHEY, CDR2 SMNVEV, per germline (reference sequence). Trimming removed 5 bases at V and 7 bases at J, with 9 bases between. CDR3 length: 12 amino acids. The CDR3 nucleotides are TGTGCCAGCAGTCCTCGGGTGAATGAGCAGTTCTTC. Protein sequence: CASSPRVNEQFF.

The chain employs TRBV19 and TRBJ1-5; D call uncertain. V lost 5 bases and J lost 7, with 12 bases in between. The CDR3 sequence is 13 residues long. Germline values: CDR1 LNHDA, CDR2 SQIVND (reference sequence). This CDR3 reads CASSGTIWQPQHF. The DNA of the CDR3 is TGTGCCAGTAGTGGTACGATCTGGCAGCCCCAGCATTTT.

The CDR3 region is CASSPRGTLGNQPQHF. The DNA for the CDR3 is TGTGCCAGCAGCCCGCGGGGGACACTTGGCAATCAGCCCCAGCATTTT. The chain has TRBV7-8 and TRBJ1-5, with TRBD1 as a possible D gene (6 bases). Germline V CDR1 and CDR2: SGHVS, FQNEAQ. This CDR3 has 16 amino acids. V lost 5 bases, J lost 2 bases, and 16 bases lay in between.

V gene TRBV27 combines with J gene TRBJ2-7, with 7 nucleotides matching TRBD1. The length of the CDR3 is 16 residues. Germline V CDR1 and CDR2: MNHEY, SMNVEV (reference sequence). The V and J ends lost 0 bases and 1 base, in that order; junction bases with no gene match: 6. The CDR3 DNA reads TGTGCCAGCAGTTTATCTACGGCAGGGGGTTCCTACGAGCAGTACTTC. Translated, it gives CASSLSTAGGSYEQYF.

CDR3 in DNA: TGTGCCAGCAGTTTATCGGTCCTAGCGGGGTCCTACGAGCAGTACTTC. It is translated as CASSLSVLAGSYEQYF. The chain is built from TRBV27 and TRBJ2-7; the match to TRBD2 covers 9 bases. The CDR3 sequence is 16 residues long. After removal of 0 bases from V and 1 base from J, the junction contained 4 bases not matched to a gene. The germline V gene has CDR1 MNHEY and CDR2 SMNVEV (reference sequence).

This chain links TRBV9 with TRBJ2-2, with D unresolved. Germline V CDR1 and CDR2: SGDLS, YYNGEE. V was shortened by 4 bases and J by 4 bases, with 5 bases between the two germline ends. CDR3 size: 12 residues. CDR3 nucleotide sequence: TGTGCCAGCAGCACCCGCACCGGGGAGCTGTTTTTT. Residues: CASSTRTGELFF. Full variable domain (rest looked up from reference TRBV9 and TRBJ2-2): DSGVTQTPKHLITATGQRVTLRCSPRSGDLSVYWYQQSLDQGLQFLIQYYNGEERAKGNILERFSAQQFPDLHSELNLSSLELGDSALYFCASSTRTGELFFGEGSRLTVL.

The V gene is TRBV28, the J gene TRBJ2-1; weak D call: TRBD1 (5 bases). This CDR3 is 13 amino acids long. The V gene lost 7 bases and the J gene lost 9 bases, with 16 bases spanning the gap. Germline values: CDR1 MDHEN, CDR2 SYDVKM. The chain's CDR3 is CASTLRGYFEQFF. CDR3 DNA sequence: TGTGCCAGCACTCTTAGGGGCTATTTTGAGCAGTTCTTC.

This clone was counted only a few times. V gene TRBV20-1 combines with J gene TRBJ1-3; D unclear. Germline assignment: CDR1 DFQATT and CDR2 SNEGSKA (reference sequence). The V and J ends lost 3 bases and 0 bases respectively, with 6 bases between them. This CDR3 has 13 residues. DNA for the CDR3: TGCAGTGCTAGTCCCAACTCTGGAAACACCATATATTTT. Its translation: CSASPNSGNTIYF.

The DNA of the CDR3 is TGTGCCAGCAGCTTAAATGCGGCGGGTAAGGAGACCCAGTACTTC. This encodes CASSLNAAGKETQYF. The chain joins TRBV7-9 to TRBJ2-5; tentative D call: TRBD2 (5 bases). The CDR3 spans 15 residues. V dropped 2 bases and J dropped 5 bases, with 15 bases sitting between them. Looked up from germline, CDR1 is SEHNR and CDR2 is FQNEAQ (reference sequence).

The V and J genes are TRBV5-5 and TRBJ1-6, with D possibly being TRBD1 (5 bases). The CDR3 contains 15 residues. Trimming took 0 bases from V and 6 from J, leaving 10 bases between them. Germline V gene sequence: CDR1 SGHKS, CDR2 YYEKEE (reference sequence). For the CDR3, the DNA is TGTGCCAGCAGCTTGGGCCCTGACAGTAATTCACCCCTCCACTTT. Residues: CASSLGPDSNSPLHF.

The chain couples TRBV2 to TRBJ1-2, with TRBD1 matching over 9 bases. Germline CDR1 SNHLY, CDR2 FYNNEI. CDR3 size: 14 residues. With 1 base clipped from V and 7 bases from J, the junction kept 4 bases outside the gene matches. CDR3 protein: CASSEETGGIGYTF. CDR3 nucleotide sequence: TGTGCCAGCAGTGAAGAGACAGGGGGTATTGGCTACACCTTC.

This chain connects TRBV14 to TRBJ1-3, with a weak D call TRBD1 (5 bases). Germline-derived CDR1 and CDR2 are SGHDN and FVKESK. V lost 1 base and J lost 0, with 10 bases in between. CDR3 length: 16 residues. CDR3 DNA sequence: TGTGCCAGCAGCCAAGTAGCCAGGGCCTCTGGAAACACCATATATTTT. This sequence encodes CASSQVARASGNTIYF. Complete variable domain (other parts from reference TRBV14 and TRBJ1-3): EAGVTQFPSHSVIEKGQTVTLRCDPISGHDNLYWYRRVMGKEIKFLLHFVKESKQDESGMPNNRFLAERTGGTYSTLKVQPAELEDSGVYFCASSQVARASGNTIYFGEGSWLTVV.

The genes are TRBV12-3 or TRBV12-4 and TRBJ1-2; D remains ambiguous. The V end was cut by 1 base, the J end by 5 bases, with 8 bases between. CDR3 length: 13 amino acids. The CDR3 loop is CASSLGDIYGYTF. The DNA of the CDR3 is TGTGCCAGCAGTTTAGGAGACATTTATGGCTACACCTTC.

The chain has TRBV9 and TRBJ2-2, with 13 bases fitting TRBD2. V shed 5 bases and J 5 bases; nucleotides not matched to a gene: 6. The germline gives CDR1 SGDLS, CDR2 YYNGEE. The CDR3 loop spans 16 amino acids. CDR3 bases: TGTGCCAGCAGTCGGACTAGCGGGAGTAATACCGGGGAGCTGTTTTTT. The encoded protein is CASSRTSGSNTGELFF.